This TCR beta chain appears in the sequencing data of a study of preoperative IRX-2 immunotherapy in early breast cancer. TCRdb keeps only in-frame clones here, not all; method: immunoSEQ multiplex PCR. The sample has a few thousand clones; approximately 85% are singletons. Trimming cost V 5 bases and J 5 bases, with 18 bases left between them. Germline V gene data show CDR1 as MNHGY and CDR2 as SAAAGT. The CDR3 has 15 residues. Treatment: preoperative locoregional IRX-2 cytokine immunotherapy. Sequenced material: tumor tissue, taken after IRX-2 immunotherapy. The clonotype was recovered from a human donor with breast cancer. The chain employs TRBV6-8 and TRBJ1-2; TRBD1 is a possible D gene (6 bases). The CDR3 DNA sequence: TGTGCCAGCAGTAGCGGGGACAATGGTTTTTATGGCTACACCTTC. Translation gives CASSSGDNGFYGYTF.